One sample yielded the 30 T cell receptor beta chains listed below, sequenced in a study of blood T cell repertoires in COVID-19 (dated by TCRdb to the early 2020s). The method behind the library was the immunoSEQ multiplex PCR assay. TCRdb's version of the immuneACCESS table is confined to in-frame rearrangements and falls short of the full clone set. An unresolved V gene accounts for under half of the shortfall where checked; the remainder is of unknown origin. The sample contains some 300,000 clones, around 86% of them found a single time. The top ten hold about 1.2% of the sample. Sequencing used peripheral blood. The receptors shown here come from a man between 65 and 79 years old with acute or convalescent COVID-19.

CDR3 residues: CATSSGLAGLTDTQYF. The DNA for the CDR3 is TGTGCCACCAGCAGCGGGCTAGCGGGACTCACAGATACGCAGTATTTT. The chain combines TRBV15 with TRBJ2-3; 9 nucleotides match TRBD2. The CDR3 has 16 amino acids. V shed 3 bases and J 2 bases; nucleotides not matched to a gene: 6. CDR1 is LNHNV and CDR2 is YYDKDF in the germline V gene (reference sequence).

This chain uses TRBV5-4 with TRBJ2-3, with unresolved D. This CDR3 comprises 15 residues. From germline, CDR1 is SGHNT and CDR2 YYREEE (reference sequence). V shed 3 bases and J shed 2 bases, with 13 bases lying between them. The CDR3 region is CASSSNTVPTDTQYF. The CDR3 bases are TGTGCCAGCAGCTCAAACACAGTACCCACAGATACGCAGTATTTT. The variable domain in full, with the rest retrieved from reference TRBV5-4 and TRBJ2-3, is ETGVTQSPTHLIKTRGQQVTLRCSSQSGHNTVSWYQQALGQGPQFIFQYYREEENGRGNFPPRFSGLQFPNYSSELNVNALELDDSALYLCASSSNTVPTDTQYFGPGTRLTVL.

This chain connects TRBV29-1 to TRBJ1-1; 7 nucleotides line up with TRBD1. The junction had 2 bases not matched to a gene; V was cut back by 2 bases and J by 2 bases. This CDR3 contains 13 residues. Germline values: CDR1 SQVTM, CDR2 ANQGSEA. This chain's CDR3 is CSVEKGGNTEAFF. Written as DNA, the CDR3 is TGCAGCGTTGAAAAAGGGGGCAACACTGAAGCTTTCTTT.

This rearrangement joins TRBV19 to TRBJ1-4; D may be TRBD1 (5 bases). The CDR3 spans 13 residues. Trimming pared 6 bases from V and 7 bases from J, leaving 12 bases between. Germline values: CDR1 LNHDA, CDR2 SQIVND (reference sequence). The CDR3 protein is CASREQVGEKLFF. CDR3 sequence (DNA): TGTGCCAGTAGGGAACAGGTCGGTGAAAAACTGTTTTTT.

The V gene is TRBV7-6, the J gene TRBJ2-1, with a tentative D call TRBD1 (5 bases). The germline gives CDR1 SGHVS, CDR2 FNYEAQ. The CDR3 runs to 15 residues. Trimming removed 0 bases at V and 3 bases at J, with 9 bases between. CDR3 region: CASSLARQGYNEQFF. The CDR3 bases are TGTGCCAGCAGCTTAGCCCGGCAGGGCTACAATGAGCAGTTCTTC.

The chain uses TRBV9 and TRBJ2-1, with 11 bases that match TRBD2. The CDR3 has 15 amino acids. CDR1 and CDR2 (germline): SGDLS, YYNGEE. The trim removed 4 bases at V and 8 bases at J, leaving 8 bases unmatched. The CDR3 is CASSSLAGGFYEQFF. DNA for the CDR3: TGTGCCAGCAGCTCTCTAGCGGGAGGTTTCTATGAGCAGTTCTTC.

The chain uses TRBV28 and TRBJ2-1, with a tentative D call TRBD2 (5 bases). This CDR3 region has 14 residues. V shed 6 bases and J shed 0 bases, with 9 bases lying between them. Germline CDR1 reads MDHEN; CDR2 reads SYDVKM. The CDR3 sequence: CASRGGPSYNEQFF. The DNA of the CDR3 is TGTGCCAGCAGGGGCGGGCCCTCCTACAATGAGCAGTTCTTC.

The chain couples TRBV10-3 to TRBJ2-5; 12 nucleotides line up with TRBD2. The CDR3 is 16 amino acids. Germline CDR1 reads ENHRY; CDR2 reads SYGVKD. The J segment lost 2 bases and the V segment lost 5 bases, leaving 6 bases of the junction unmatched. The CDR3 loop is CAISPTSGGTQETQYF. CDR3 in DNA: TGTGCCATCAGTCCCACTAGCGGGGGGACTCAAGAGACCCAGTACTTC.

The J gene is TRBJ2-7, the V gene TRBV5-1; TRBD2 matches 9 bases. The CDR3 length is 16 residues. The ends lost 0 bases at V and 0 bases at J; junction bases unmatched: 4. In germline, CDR1 is SGHRS, CDR2 YFSETQ. Here the CDR3 reads CASSLALTSGSYEQYF. In DNA, the CDR3 is TGCGCCAGCAGCTTGGCCCTGACTAGCGGCTCCTACGAGCAGTACTTC.

In its sample, this clone was seen a few times. The genes are TRBV24-1 and TRBJ2-5; 7 bases align to TRBD1. With 7 bases clipped from V and 2 bases from J, the junction kept 0 bases outside the gene matches. CDR1 is KGHDR, CDR2 SFDVKD, per germline. The CDR3 length is 12 residues. The CDR3 protein is CATRGQQETQYF. The DNA for the CDR3 is TGTGCCACCAGGGGACAGCAAGAGACCCAGTACTTC.

This clone occurred a few times. The chain carries TRBV28 and TRBJ2-7, with 7 positions matching TRBD1. The CDR3 runs to 17 residues. J was trimmed by 1 base and V by 1 base; bases with no gene match: 10. CDR1 is MDHEN, CDR2 SYDVKM, per germline. The chain's CDR3 is CASSLFDYRGRSYEQYF. The CDR3 DNA sequence: TGTGCCAGCAGTTTATTTGATTACAGGGGACGTTCCTACGAGCAGTACTTC.

V and J are TRBV28 and TRBJ2-3, with D perhaps matching TRBD2 (6 bases). Germline lookup yields CDR1 MDHEN and CDR2 SYDVKM. The ends were cut back, 2 bases at V and 6 bases at J, with 12 bases in the middle. The CDR3 totals 14 residues. The DNA for the CDR3 is TGTGCCAGCAGTTTAAGTCTAGCGAGCGATACGCAGTATTTT. Its translation is CASSLSLASDTQYF.

The rearrangement uses TRBV15 and TRBJ1-2; no reliable D call. Per the germline V gene, CDR1 is LNHNV and CDR2 is YYDKDF (reference sequence). V lost 0 bases, J lost 1 base, and 6 bases lay in between. The CDR3 loop spans 14 amino acids. DNA for the CDR3: TGTGCCACCAGCAGAGAAGCGGTTAACTATGGCTACACCTTC. Protein sequence: CATSREAVNYGYTF.

V gene TRBV28 combines with J gene TRBJ2-5; TRBD2 matches at 15 bases. The junction had 8 bases not matched to a gene; V was cut back by 4 bases and J by 5 bases. Germline CDR1 and CDR2: MDHEN and SYDVKM. CDR3 size: 17 residues. The CDR3 region has the DNA TGTGCCAGCAGTTCCCGGACTAGCGGGGGGGCCGATGAGACCCAGTACTTC. Protein sequence: CASSSRTSGGADETQYF.

V is TRBV5-6 and J is TRBJ2-7; no clear D. This CDR3 is 13 amino acids long. The germline V and J ends were trimmed by 5 bases and 3 bases, with 12 bases remaining between them. In germline, CDR1 is SGHDT, CDR2 YYEEEE. Here the CDR3 DNA reads TGTGCCAGCAGGGTGACGGGTAACTACGAGCAGTACTTC. Translated: CASRVTGNYEQYF.

J is TRBJ1-4 and V is TRBV27; 7 bases map to TRBD1. Germline V gene data show CDR1 as MNHEY and CDR2 as SMNVEV (reference sequence). There are 14 residues in the CDR3. V shed 3 bases, J shed 4 bases, and the junction held 2 bases outside the gene matches. The CDR3 is CASSFPGGNEKLFF. The CDR3 region has the DNA TGTGCCAGCAGTTTTCCAGGGGGTAATGAAAAACTGTTTTTT.

V gene TRBV18 combines with J gene TRBJ1-4; 8 positions match TRBD1. Losses at the gene ends were 2 bases for V and 10 bases for J; bases not matched to a gene: 15. The CDR3 runs to 17 residues. In germline, CDR1 is KGHSH, CDR2 LQKENI. As DNA, the CDR3 is TGTGCCAGCTCACCATCGGCAGGGGGCGGTGAATTGGGAAAACTGTTTTTT. Its protein product is CASSPSAGGGELGKLFF.

This chain connects TRBV19 to TRBJ1-2; D is uncertain. The CDR3 runs 15 residues. Trimming cost V 3 bases and J 1 base, with 12 bases left between them. Germline CDR1 and CDR2: LNHDA and SQIVND (reference sequence). CDR3: CASSMSGANNYGYTF. The DNA of the CDR3 is TGTGCCAGTAGTATGAGCGGAGCGAATAACTATGGCTACACCTTC.

This clone occurred once. This sequence joins TRBV6-5 and TRBJ1-3; D remains unclear. CDR1 MNHEY and CDR2 SVGAGI come from the germline V gene. Trimming left V 10 bases short and J 4 bases short, with 14 bases between. The CDR3 extends over 13 amino acids. CDR3 in amino acids: CATTTPPGNTIYF. The CDR3 DNA sequence: TGTGCCACTACTACCCCCCCGGGAAACACCATATATTTT.

The chain links TRBV7-9 to TRBJ1-3; D unclear. Trimming took off 6 bases at V and 6 bases at J, with 18 bases between the two ends. This CDR3 is built from 15 residues. In germline, CDR1 is SEHNR, CDR2 FQNEAQ (reference sequence). Here the CDR3 DNA reads TGTGCCAGCAGTCCGCCGGGAAACCGGTTAAACACCATATATTTT. Protein product: CASSPPGNRLNTIYF.

This clone was found a few times. The chain carries TRBV7-4 and TRBJ2-7, with D tentatively TRBD1 (5 bases). The CDR3 sequence is 15 residues long. Germline CDR1 reads SGHVT; CDR2 reads SQSDAQ. The V end lost 1 base, the J end lost 7 bases, and 17 bases lay between the germline ends. Here the CDR3 DNA reads TGTGCCAGCAGCTTAGGTGGGGCCCCCGACTGGGAGCAGTACTTC. As protein: CASSLGGAPDWEQYF.

The rearrangement links TRBV2 to TRBJ2-2; D may be TRBD1 (5 bases). V lost 2 bases, J lost 0 bases, and 10 bases lay in between. This CDR3 has 16 residues. Germline-derived CDR1 and CDR2 are SNHLY and FYNNEI. Here the CDR3 reads CASSEIRAANTGELFF. The CDR3 region has the DNA TGTGCCAGCAGTGAAATCAGGGCCGCGAACACCGGGGAGCTGTTTTTT.

V is TRBV6-1 and J is TRBJ1-1; no firm D call. The V end lost 1 base, the J end lost 6 bases, and 21 bases lay between the germline ends. The CDR3 consists of 17 residues. Germline V gene sequence: CDR1 MNHNS, CDR2 SASEGT. The DNA for the CDR3 is TGTGCCAGCAGTGAAGGATTATCCGATCATACATCCCCTGAAGCTTTCTTT. This encodes CASSEGLSDHTSPEAFF.

This sequence joins TRBV7-2 and TRBJ2-2, with 10 bases lining up with TRBD1. Looked up from germline, CDR1 is SGHTA and CDR2 is FQGNSA. V dropped 3 bases and J dropped 4; count of bases not matched to a gene: 8. The CDR3 contains 17 residues. CDR3 bases: TGTGCCAGCAGCTTGGGTGCGGGACAGGGGATCACCGGGGAGCTGTTTTTT. It codes for CASSLGAGQGITGELFF.

V and J are TRBV2 and TRBJ2-7; TRBD2 agrees at 11 bases. The V gene end was trimmed by 6 bases and the J gene end by 7 bases; junction bases not matched to a gene: 14. CDR1 is SNHLY and CDR2 is FYNNEI in the germline V gene. The CDR3 length is 16 residues. The CDR3 coding sequence is TGTGCCAGCAGACGAAGTAGCGGGGGGGGCAATCAAGAGCAGTACTTC. This sequence encodes CASRRSSGGGNQEQYF.

The V gene is TRBV9, the J gene TRBJ1-1; 7 positions agree with TRBD1. The V gene end was trimmed by 3 bases and the J gene end by 7 bases; junction bases not matched to a gene: 6. Germline values: CDR1 SGDLS, CDR2 YYNGEE. This CDR3 has 13 amino acids. For the CDR3, the DNA is TGTGCCAGCAGCGCGCGACAGGGCCGTGAAGCTTTCTTT. Its protein is CASSARQGREAFF.

The chain recombines TRBV5-6 with TRBJ1-3, with 9 bases fitting TRBD1. The CDR3 is 17 amino acids. Trimming removed 3 bases from V and 0 bases from J; junction bases left unmatched: 7. Germline V CDR1 and CDR2: SGHDT, YYEEEE. The CDR3 loop reads CASSYGQGPYSGNTIYF. Here the CDR3 DNA reads TGTGCCAGCAGCTATGGACAGGGGCCCTACTCTGGAAACACCATATATTTT.

Here the CDR3 DNA reads TGTGCCACCAGCAGGGGAGGAGACAGGGTCGGTGTCGATGGCTACACCTTC. It translates to CATSRGGDRVGVDGYTF. This sequence joins TRBV15 and TRBJ1-2; 7 bases are shared with TRBD1. CDR1 and CDR2 from the germline V gene are LNHNV and YYDKDF (reference sequence). V lost 3 bases, J lost 6 bases, and 16 bases stayed unmatched. This CDR3 spans 17 amino acids.

This clone came up a few times. J is TRBJ1-2 and V is TRBV11-2; 8 bases map to TRBD1. Germline loops: CDR1 SGHAT, CDR2 FQNNGV. V lost 3 bases and J lost 2; bases outside the gene matches: 2. This CDR3 is 14 amino acids long. CDR3: CASSLGQVNYGYTF. CDR3 in DNA: TGTGCCAGCAGCTTGGGACAGGTCAACTATGGCTACACCTTC.

V and J are TRBV5-6 and TRBJ1-1; no definite D call. V was cut by 3 bases and J by 1 base, with 7 bases left in between. Germline-derived CDR1 and CDR2 are SGHDT and YYEEEE. This CDR3 region has 13 residues. The CDR3 coding sequence is TGTGCCAGCAGCTATACACCGAACACTGAAGCTTTCTTT. Translating gives CASSYTPNTEAFF.